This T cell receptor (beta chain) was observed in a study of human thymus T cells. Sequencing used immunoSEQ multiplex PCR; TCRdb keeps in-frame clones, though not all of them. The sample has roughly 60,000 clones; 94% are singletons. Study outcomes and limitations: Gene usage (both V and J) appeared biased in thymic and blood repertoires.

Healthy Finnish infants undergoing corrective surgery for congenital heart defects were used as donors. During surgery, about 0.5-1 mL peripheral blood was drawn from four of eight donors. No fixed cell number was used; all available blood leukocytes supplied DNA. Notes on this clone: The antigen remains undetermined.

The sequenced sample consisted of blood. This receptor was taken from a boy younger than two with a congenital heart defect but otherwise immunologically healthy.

The CDR3 DNA reads TGTGCCAGCAGTGACCACCCGTCTGGGGCCAACGTCCTGACTTTC. It is translated as CASSDHPSGANVLTF. The chain is built from TRBV2 and TRBJ2-6, with D hard to call. The CDR3 is 15 amino acids. V dropped 3 bases and J dropped 1 base, with 7 bases sitting between them. The V gene's germline CDR1 is SNHLY and CDR2 FYNNEI.